Following are 7 T cell receptor beta chains from one sample sequenced in a study of blood T cell repertoires in COVID-19. Data came from immunoSEQ multiplex PCR; TCRdb stores just in-frame clones and leaves some out. In the table there are some 230,000 clones, 80% to 90% of which are singletons. The specimen sequenced was peripheral blood. The source of these receptors is a woman aged 60 to 75 who had recovered from COVID-19.

A few counts support this clone. The chain combines TRBV6-4 with TRBJ2-1; 7 bases match TRBD1. With 4 bases clipped from V and 6 bases from J, the junction kept 6 bases outside the gene matches. The CDR3 length is 14 residues. Germline CDR1 and CDR2: MRHNA and SNTAGT. In DNA form, the CDR3 reads TGTGCCAGCAGTGTAGAGGGGGCCATCAATGAGCAGTTCTTC. It is translated as CASSVEGAINEQFF.

V and J are TRBV7-2 and TRBJ2-3; D is possibly TRBD2 (5 bases). Germline lookup yields CDR1 SGHTA and CDR2 FQGNSA. Trimming pared 2 bases from V and 4 bases from J, leaving 16 bases between. CDR3 length equals 16 residues. The CDR3 bases are TGTGCCAGCAGCTTACGAGGGCTGTTTAGCGCAGATACGCAGTATTTT. This encodes CASSLRGLFSADTQYF.

The V call is TRBV11-3, the J call TRBJ1-2, with 9 bases that match TRBD1. Germline V gene data show CDR1 as SGHNT and CDR2 as YENEEA. V trimming: 3 bases; J trimming: 1 base; junction bases outside the gene matches: 9. This CDR3 is built from 17 residues. CDR3 DNA sequence: TGTGCCAGCAGCTTTATGACAGGGGGGCCTAATAACTATGGCTACACCTTC. Protein: CASSFMTGGPNNYGYTF.

This chain links TRBV2 with TRBJ2-3; 7 positions match TRBD1. CDR1 and CDR2 from the germline V gene are SNHLY and FYNNEI. The junction had 11 bases not matched to a gene; V was cut back by 8 bases and J by 6 bases. The CDR3 is 14 amino acids. For the CDR3, the DNA is TGTGCCAGCGCCAAAAACGGACAGGTCGATACGCAGTATTTT. Encoded protein: CASAKNGQVDTQYF. Full variable domain (rest looked up from reference TRBV2 and TRBJ2-3): EPEVTQTPSHQVTQMGQEVILRCVPISNHLYFYWYRQILGQKVEFLVSFYNNEISEKSEIFDDQFSVERPDGSNFTLKIRSTKLEDSAMYFCASAKNGQVDTQYFGPGTRLTVL.

The chain is built from TRBV18 and TRBJ1-1; the D gene is possibly TRBD1 (5 bases). Trimming stripped 0 bases from V and 11 bases from J, with 16 bases between. Germline CDR1 and CDR2: KGHSH and LQKENI. The CDR3 runs 14 residues. The CDR3 nucleotides are TGTGCCAGCTCACCACCGAGGACAACAGGTGAGGCTTTCTTT. Encoded protein: CASSPPRTTGEAFF.

The chain carries TRBV7-9 and TRBJ1-2; D remains unclear. Germline V lookup: CDR1 SEHNR, CDR2 FQNEAQ (reference sequence). CDR3 length equals 13 residues. Deletions cut 3 bases from V and 4 bases from J, with 9 bases between. The CDR3 here is CASSFAEVYGYTF. The CDR3 DNA sequence: TGTGCCAGCAGCTTTGCGGAGGTCTATGGCTACACCTTC. Full variable domain (outside the CDR3, taken from reference TRBV7-9 and TRBJ1-2): DTGVSQNPRHKITKRGQNVTFRCDPISEHNRLYWYRQTLGQGPEFLTYFQNEAQLEKSRLLSDRFSAERPKGSFSTLEIQRTEQGDSAMYLCASSFAEVYGYTFGSGTRLTVV.

J is TRBJ1-2 and V is TRBV4-2; D is possibly TRBD1 (5 bases). The CDR3 contains 15 residues. Germline CDR1 is LGHNA and CDR2 is YNFKEQ. V lost 0 bases and J lost 2, with 10 bases in between. CDR3 loop: CASSQDLTANYGYTF. CDR3 sequence (DNA): TGTGCCAGCAGCCAAGATTTGACAGCCAACTATGGCTACACCTTC.